This is a list of T cell receptor beta chains from one sample in a study of T cell changes during pregnancy in multiple sclerosis. Assay: immunoSEQ multiplex PCR; the TCRdb copy retains only in-frame clones and omits some. The sample lists fewer than 90,000 clones; about 94% were seen once. The sequenced sample was peripheral blood, obtained in the third trimester of pregnancy. Receptors originate from a female donor in good health, enrolled as a control in a pregnancy study. Both conserved end residues are part of each CDR3. The D gene is left open where the match is weak. Part of the rows lack a size; the others show once, few, many or a class for expanded clones.

TRBV27,TRBJ2-7,TRBD2,once,TGTGCCAGCAGTTCAAGCGGGAGCTCGGGTGAGCAGTACTTC,CASSSSGSSGEQYF
TRBV7-2,TRBJ2-7,TRBD2,-,TGTGCCAGCAGCACACTAGCGGGAGCCTATGGTGAGCAGTACTTC,CASSTLAGAYGEQYF
TRBV2,TRBJ2-1,-,-,TGTGCCAGCAGTGAAGATTCGGAGACAGCCGATAATAATGAGCAGTTCTTC,CASSEDSETADNNEQFF
TRBV27,TRBJ1-5,TRBD1,-,TGTGCCAGCAGTTTGCTCGGGACAGACCATCAGCCCCAGCATTTT,CASSLLGTDHQPQHF
TRBV27,TRBJ2-7,-,-,TGTGCCAGCAGTTTGGGGACTGGACGGGTTGAGGAGCAGTACTTC,CASSLGTGRVEEQYF
TRBV28,TRBJ2-5,TRBD2,-,TGTGCCAGCACCCTACCTGGACTAGCGGATAAAGAGACCCAGTACTTC,CASTLPGLADKETQYF
TRBV5-6,TRBJ2-3,TRBD2,-,TGTGCCAGCAGCTTGGCCCTAGCGGGAGTGACAGATACGCAGTATTTT,CASSLALAGVTDTQYF
TRBV18,TRBJ1-1,TRBD1,once,TGTGCCAGCTCCCCAAACAGGGGTAACACTGAAGCTTTCTTT,CASSPNRGNTEAFF
TRBV20-1,TRBJ2-3,TRBD1,-,TGCAGTGCTGGGGGACAGGGGAAGCAGTATTTT,CSAGGQGKQYF
TRBV5-1,TRBJ2-7,-,-,TGCGCCAGCAGCTTGAATGCGGGGTCCGACTACGAGCAGTACTTC,CASSLNAGSDYEQYF
TRBV18,TRBJ2-2,TRBD2,-,TGTGCCAGCTCACTCACGACGGGGGGATCGAACACCGGGGAGCTGTTTTTT,CASSLTTGGSNTGELFF
TRBV2,TRBJ2-5,TRBD2,-,TGTGCCAGCAGCCCGGGGGGGGGCTGGGAGACCCAGTACTTC,CASSPGGGWETQYF
TRBV27,TRBJ1-5,-,-,TGTGCCAGCAGTGCGGACAGAAGCAATCAGCCCCAGCATTTT,CASSADRSNQPQHF
TRBV5-5,TRBJ1-2,-,once,TGTGCCAGCAGCTGGACTGTACCTAACTATGGCTACACCTTC,CASSWTVPNYGYTF
TRBV28,TRBJ1-5,-,-,TGTGCCAGCAGTTTTTCGGGGGGCCTAAGCAATCAGCCCCAGCATTTT,CASSFSGGLSNQPQHF
TRBV7-8,TRBJ1-3,TRBD1,-,TGTGCCAGCAGCTTAGGGGACAGGGCCAGGGGAAACACCATATATTTT,CASSLGDRARGNTIYF
TRBV7-8,TRBJ1-3,-,-,TGTGCCAGCAGCGCGCAAATCTCTGGAAACACCATATATTTT,CASSAQISGNTIYF
TRBV11-2,TRBJ1-3,-,-,TGTGCCAGCAGCGCGGACTCTGGAAACACCATATATTTT,CASSADSGNTIYF
TRBV5-1,TRBJ2-3,-,-,TGCGCCAGCAGCTTGGGGGCTAGCTGGGACACAGATACGCAGTATTTT,CASSLGASWDTDTQYF
TRBV7-2,TRBJ1-1,-,-,TGTGCCAGCAGCTTAGTTCAGGGAGGGTGGACTGAAGCTTTCTTT,CASSLVQGGWTEAFF
TRBV18,TRBJ1-1,-,-,TGTGCCAGCTCACCCGACAGATTTGAAGCTTTCTTT,CASSPDRFEAFF
TRBV15,TRBJ2-1,TRBD2,-,TGTGCCACCAGCAGAAGACTAGCGGGAGGCCTCTACAATGAGCAGTTCTTC,CATSRRLAGGLYNEQFF
TRBV7-2,TRBJ1-5,-,-,TGTGCCAGCAGCTTAGATCCCCAGCAGGCTAAGTTTCAGCCCCAGCATTTT,CASSLDPQQAKFQPQHF
TRBV2,TRBJ1-4,-,-,TGTGCCAGCAGTGAACATGGGGAGAAACTGTTTTTT,CASSEHGEKLFF
TRBV19,TRBJ2-3,-,-,TGTGCCAGTAGTATCCGGGGAGATGGCGATACGCAGTATTTT,CASSIRGDGDTQYF
TRBV5-1,TRBJ2-3,TRBD2,-,TGCGCCAGCAGCCGAGGTACTAGCGGGAGGGCAGATACGCAGTATTTT,CASSRGTSGRADTQYF
TRBV28,TRBJ2-5,-,-,TGTGCCAGCAGTGTGACAGGGACCCAGTACTTC,CASSVTGTQYF
TRBV13,TRBJ2-3,-,-,TGTGCCAGCAGCCGAAGAGCGAGCACAGATACGCAGTATTTT,CASSRRASTDTQYF
TRBV11-3,TRBJ2-1,TRBD2,once,TGTGCCAGCAGCTCAGGACTAGCGGGAAGGGGCAATGAGCAGTTCTTC,CASSSGLAGRGNEQFF
TRBV6-1,TRBJ1-4,TRBD1,once,TGTGCCAGCAGTGAAATGGGACAGGGTTGGGAAAAACTGTTTTTT,CASSEMGQGWEKLFF
TRBV28,TRBJ2-1,TRBD2,-,TGTGCCAGCAGTTTAGGACTAGGAGGCAATGAGCAGTTCTTC,CASSLGLGGNEQFF
TRBV12-1,TRBJ2-1,-,few,TGTGCCAGCAGCTTTCCTAGCGGGAGTAGGTCCTACAATGAGCAGTTCTTC,CASSFPSGSRSYNEQFF
TRBV9,TRBJ2-5,TRBD2,-,TGTGCCAGCAGCGTAGCTCCTCAAACTAGCGGGAGACAGACCCAGTACTTC,CASSVAPQTSGRQTQYF
TRBV15,TRBJ2-2,TRBD2,-,TGTGCCACCAGCAAAGGGAGAGGGACTAGCGGGAGAGTCGGGGAGCTGTTTTTT,CATSKGRGTSGRVGELFF
TRBV28,TRBJ2-7,TRBD1,-,TGTGCCAGCAGTCAACGGACAGGGACCTACGAGCAGTACTTC,CASSQRTGTYEQYF
TRBV28,TRBJ1-3,-,-,TGTGCCAGCAACGACAGGCGACGCACCATATATTTT,CASNDRRRTIYF
TRBV5-1,TRBJ2-1,TRBD2,once,TGCGCCAGCAGCGCGAGCGGGAGTTCCTACAATGAGCAGTTCTTC,CASSASGSSYNEQFF
TRBV28,TRBJ1-4,-,-,TGTGCCAGCAGCACCACAGGGTTGAAACTGTTTTTT,CASSTTGLKLFF
TRBV5-5,TRBJ1-1,-,-,TGTGCCAGCAGCTTGCCGGGCGGGGTCACTGAAGCTTTCTTT,CASSLPGGVTEAFF
TRBV7-8,TRBJ1-5,-,-,TGTGCCAGCGCGGAGAGTCAAACAGGGCCCCAGCCCCAGCATTTT,CASAESQTGPQPQHF
TRBV28,TRBJ2-7,-,-,TGTGCCAGCAGCCCCATCTCGACAGATACTTCCTACGAGCAGTACTTC,CASSPISTDTSYEQYF
TRBV7-9,TRBJ1-1,-,-,TGTGCCAGCAGCCCCGGAGGGGCAGGGAACACTGAAGCTTTCTTT,CASSPGGAGNTEAFF
TRBV5-1,TRBJ1-1,-,-,TGCGCCAGCAGCGCAGGGGAACTACGGAACACTGAAGCTTTCTTT,CASSAGELRNTEAFF
TRBV11-1,TRBJ2-3,TRBD2,-,TGTGCCAGCAGCCTATGGACTAGCGGGACAGATACGCAGTATTTT,CASSLWTSGTDTQYF